A selection of T cell receptor beta chains follows, all from one sample in a study of blood T cell repertoires in COVID-19. The method was immunoSEQ multiplex PCR; TCRdb's version includes in-frame clones alone and lacks a portion of them. The sample lists hundreds of thousands of clones, roughly 80% seen once, with over 4% in the top ten. Input material: PBMCs or T cells enriched from blood (not recorded which). The source of these receptors is a man in his forties or fifties who had been exposed to COVID-19. The CDR3 runs from the conserved cysteine through the conserved F or W.

V gene	CDR3 length	J gene	CDR3 protein
TRBV9	20	TRBJ2-2	CASSAAPGLAGGTNTGELFF
TRBV12-5	17	TRBJ1-2	CASGFPSTPGTDYGYTF
TRBV18	15	TRBJ1-5	CASSLTTGINQPQHF
TRBV7-8	15	TRBJ1-2	CASSLDLGANYGYTF
TRBV19	13	TRBJ1-1	CASIGAPSGEAFF
TRBV7-5	18	TRBJ1-6	CVRSSRLGPNKHNSPLHF
TRBV11-1	13	TRBJ2-1	CASRPTGYNEQFF
TRBV29-1	13	TRBJ1-2	CSAEGVNLGGYTF
TRBV7-8	19	TRBJ1-3	CASSLVFAGGVLSGNTIYF
TRBV6-1	14	TRBJ2-7	CASSEAARELEQYF
TRBV7-3	15	TRBJ2-1	CASSPNSGVYNEQFF
TRBV7-6	18	TRBJ2-2	CASSLRGTGVGYTGELFF
TRBV5-1	19	TRBJ2-7	CASSLEPTTRGRSSYEQYF
TRBV9	15	TRBJ2-4	CASSVGSGTRDIQYF
TRBV2	18	TRBJ2-6	CASRPTGGVSFGANVLTF
TRBV9	13	TRBJ1-2	CASSGGELDGYTF
TRBV29-1	12	TRBJ1-2	CSVSQGNYGYTF
TRBV7-9	11	TRBJ2-1	CASSSRGEQFF
TRBV7-9	15	TRBJ1-1	CASSLDGTRNTEAFF
TRBV18	13	TRBJ2-5	CASSPTGGETQYF
TRBV30	14	TRBJ2-7	CAWSPGQGVYEQYF
TRBV24-1	14	TRBJ1-2	CATSDLTENYGYTF
TRBV13	14	TRBJ1-2	CASRLTGNTYGYTF
TRBV7-9	16	TRBJ1-1	CASSVGTGGLNTEAFF
TRBV2	14	TRBJ2-7	CATGRGLLAYEQYF
TRBV29-1	14	TRBJ2-7	CSVRPDRGGSEQYF
TRBV5-1	15	TRBJ2-3	CASSSTPTDTDTQYF
TRBV6-5	15	TRBJ1-1	CASSYGGRGDTEAFF
TRBV3-1/TRBV3-2	13	TRBJ1-3	CASSPASGNTIYF
TRBV10-3	12	TRBJ1-4	CAISPGSEKLFF
TRBV5-1	14	TRBJ1-1	CASSLGGPNTEAFF
TRBV3-1/TRBV3-2	12	TRBJ2-7	CASSRQGGEQYF
TRBV6-5	13	TRBJ2-1	CATSLGQNNEQFF
TRBV5-4	16	TRBJ2-4	CASSGRASSAKNIQYF
TRBV5-1	15	TRBJ2-5	CASSLGTGGQETQYF
TRBV19	14	TRBJ2-1	CASSIMTGNNEQFF
TRBV24-1	15	TRBJ2-3	CATSEASARPDTQYF
TRBV3-1/TRBV3-2	14	TRBJ2-1	CASSGGGNFNEQFF
TRBV18	17	TRBJ2-3	CASSPPRAGGPPRTQYF
TRBV19	15	TRBJ2-5	CASSTGTGGWETQYF
TRBV1	16	TRBJ2-1	CTSSQAPGGGGNEQFF
TRBV7-6	17	TRBJ1-6	CASSIPAGGSKNSPLHF
TRBV25-1	18	TRBJ1-4	CASSAGTGLFLGYEKLFF